This TCR beta chain was documented in a study of blood T cell repertoires in COVID-19. Study background: Researchers got acute and convalescent COVID-19 samples from the United States, Italy and Spain. The analysed material was cDNA or gDNA that came from T cells, B-cell-depleted T cells, or PBMCs.

V lost 1 base and J 4 bases, leaving 11 bases between the germline ends. There are 15 residues in the CDR3. Germline V gene data show CDR1 as LNHDA and CDR2 as SQIVND (reference sequence). Participants came from 24 US areas, aged about 18 to 89 years. The assay was immunoSEQ multiplex PCR, and TCRdb's table has in-frame clones only and misses some. The sample contains 150,000 to 200,000 clones, roughly nine tenths of which appear only once. V and J are TRBV19 and TRBJ2-1, with D possibly TRBD1 on 5 matching bases. The clonotype comes from a human donor with acute COVID-19. The donor label of this sample is uncertain. Material: PBMCs or T cells enriched from blood (not recorded which). The CDR3 DNA reads as TGTGCCAGTAGTATAGTTGGGGCGAGATACAATGAGCAGTTCTTC. Protein product: CASSIVGARYNEQFF.